The clone carrying this TCR beta chain was counted at least ten times. Its specificity is unknown. This sample was taken from a study of shared clonotypes between healthy human individuals. Study-wide results and limits: Rarefaction showed sorted-subset sequencing was incomplete despite large depth.

Deep level was the assay's run setting. Clones were read by immunoSEQ multiplex PCR, and TCRdb kept only the in-frame ones, dropping some. The data show about 980,000 clones, with less than 85% seen just once and around 1.5% held by the top ten. CDR1 is SGHNT and CDR2 is YYREEE in the germline V gene (reference sequence). The CDR3 consists of 17 residues. The germline V and J ends were trimmed by 4 bases and 1 base, with 18 bases remaining between them. Sequenced material: memory CD4+ T cells sorted from blood. Subset: CD45RA-negative fraction. The chain links TRBV5-4 to TRBJ2-1; D uncertain. The sequence was obtained from a man aged 18 to 30 in good health. CDR3 region: CASSRAPPTISYNEQFF. CDR3 in DNA: TGTGCCAGCAGCCGCGCCCCCCCCACGATATCCTACAATGAGCAGTTCTTC.